These 9 T cell receptor beta chains were all obtained from the same sample, sequenced in a study of identical twins. TCRdb recomputed calls from the 5' RACE reads with MiXCR, one row per CDR3 protein. This table has approximately 1.8 million distinct CDR3 sequences, about 32% appearing once. The sample was cord blood. Every receptor here comes from a newborn girl in good health.

A remark on this clonotype: One end of the junction is discordant with germline, which a read error may explain. The V call is TRBV5-1, the J call TRBJ1-2, with TRBD1 matching over 7 bases. The V gene's germline CDR1 is SGHRS and CDR2 YFSETQ. CDR3 length: 13 residues. Here the CDR3 DNA reads TGCGCCAGCAGCCTTAAGGGGGCCGATGGCTACATCTTC. Its protein is CASSLKGADGYIF.

The V gene is TRBV20-1, the J gene TRBJ1-4; no clear D gene. CDR1 and CDR2 (germline): DFQATT, SNEGSKA (reference sequence). V dropped 3 bases and J dropped 6 bases, with 20 bases sitting between them. This CDR3 contains 16 residues. In DNA, the CDR3 is TGCAGTGCTAGTAATGGTTGGGTTTTATCGCATGAAAAACTGTTTTTT. It translates to CSASNGWVLSHEKLFF.

This rearrangement joins TRBV11-2 to TRBJ2-5; D is undetermined. V lost 3 bases, J lost 10 bases, and 18 bases lay in between. Germline values: CDR1 SGHAT, CDR2 FQNNGV. The CDR3 loop spans 14 amino acids. This CDR3 is CASSFLGPSKNQYF. For the CDR3, the DNA is TGTGCCAGCAGCTTCTTGGGTCCCAGTAAGAACCAGTACTTC.

This clonotype appeared a few times. The V gene is TRBV20-1, the J gene TRBJ2-7; TRBD2 might be the D (5 bases). The germline V and J ends were trimmed by 1 base and 3 bases, with 13 bases remaining between them. This CDR3 comprises 14 residues. Germline lookup yields CDR1 DFQATT and CDR2 SNEGSKA (reference sequence). The CDR3 coding sequence is TGCAGTGCTAGAGCACGGCTCGGAGGCTACGAGCAGTACTTC. This translates into CSARARLGGYEQYF.

The chain couples TRBV20-1 to TRBJ2-7; possible D gene TRBD2, 6 bases. Germline-derived CDR1 and CDR2 are DFQATT and SNEGSKA (reference sequence). This CDR3 region has 14 residues. V was shortened by 1 base and J by 1 base, with 11 bases between the two germline ends. As DNA, the CDR3 is TGCAGTGCTAGAGCCCCAGCGGGTTCCTACGAGCAGTACTTC. Its translation is CSARAPAGSYEQYF.

V gene TRBV24-1 combines with J gene TRBJ2-3; TRBD2 agrees at 9 bases. CDR3 length: 16 residues. From germline, CDR1 is KGHDR and CDR2 SFDVKD. Trimming cost V 0 bases and J 5 bases; bases outside gene matches: 5. CDR3 sequence: CATSDLVAGEGDTQYF. The CDR3 DNA reads TGTGCCACCAGTGATTTGGTAGCGGGAGAGGGAGATACGCAGTATTTT.

The V and J genes are TRBV5-1 and TRBJ1-4; D gene uncertain. The germline gives CDR1 SGHRS, CDR2 YFSETQ. The CDR3 spans 16 residues. V lost 0 bases, J lost 3 bases, and 12 bases lay in between. The DNA of the CDR3 is TGCGCCAGCAGCTTGGCCTTGAAGGGCCCTAATGAAAAACTGTTTTTT. Translated, it gives CASSLALKGPNEKLFF. Looking up the rest from reference TRBV5-1 and TRBJ1-4 gives the full variable domain: KAGVTQTPRYLIKTRGQQVTLSCSPISGHRSVSWYQQTPGQGLQFLFEYFSETQRNKGNFPGRFSGRQFSNSRSEMNVSTLELGDSALYLCASSLALKGPNEKLFFGSGTQLSVL.

This chain connects TRBV9 to TRBJ2-3; D is unresolved. Germline V CDR1 and CDR2: SGDLS, YYNGEE. The CDR3 has 14 residues. Trimming removed 4 bases from V and 8 bases from J, with 17 bases in between. This chain's CDR3 is CASSLSGAPGTQYF. CDR3 bases: TGTGCCAGCAGCCTCTCCGGCGCCCCAGGTACGCAGTATTTT.

This chain joins TRBV13 and TRBJ2-1; D may be TRBD1 (5 bases). The length of the CDR3 is 12 residues. CDR1 is PRHDT, CDR2 FYEKMQ, per germline (reference sequence). V lost 7 bases and J lost 15, with 19 bases in between. The CDR3 loop is CASIKGRGWAFF. The CDR3 bases are TGTGCCAGCATCAAAGGAAGGGGCTGGGCGTTCTTC.